Sequencing of this T cell receptor beta chain was carried out in a study of PD-1 blockade in mismatch repair-deficient tumors. The table came from immunoSEQ multiplex PCR; TCRdb's copy has only in-frame clones and leaves some out. The repertoire includes 76,000 or so clones, approximately 78% of them detected once, and less than 6.5% sits in the top ten. The germline gives CDR1 LNHDA, CDR2 SQIVND (reference sequence). The CDR3 covers 19 residues. V dropped 6 bases and J dropped 2 bases, with 28 bases sitting between them. The sequence derives from an adult with mismatch repair-deficient cancer. This chain joins TRBV19 and TRBJ1-1, with D perhaps TRBD1 (6 bases). This specimen consisted of peripheral blood, obtained 44 weeks after starting pembrolizumab. CDR3 loop: CASSPSLMKRGLLNTEAFF. The CDR3 nucleotides read TGTGCCAGTAGCCCTTCCCTAATGAAAAGGGGGTTACTTAACACTGAAGCTTTCTTT.